This T cell receptor beta chain was sequenced in a study of graft-versus-host responses after intestinal transplantation. Across the whole study: Every one of the recipients received anti-thymocyte globulin induction and afterwards took tacrolimus and steroids for three to four years.

V shed 6 bases and J 2 bases; nucleotides not matched to a gene: 8. Looked up from germline, CDR1 is MNHEY and CDR2 is SVGAGI. The CDR3 totals 15 residues. To note about this clone: Its antigen is still unknown.

The study's findings and limits: GvH clones appeared in recipient marrow, some first in ileum or blood. Early HvG declines after transplant were associated with peak circulating GvH clone levels. High graft-versus-host to host-versus-graft clonal ratios were found in allografts of patients who had graft-donor T cell macrochimerism.

Profiled with immunoSEQ multiplex PCR; TCRdb holds only in-frame clones, not every one. The sample has tens of thousands of clones; about 94% are singletons. This receptor was identified in a human donor who was the organ donor for an intestinal transplant. The sequences come from unstimulated CD4+ T cells sorted from spleen or lymph node cells, collected before transplant. The chain uses TRBV6-5 and TRBJ2-7; TRBD1 agrees at 9 bases. The CDR3 loop reads CASSRGQGGPYEQYF. CDR3 sequence (DNA): TGTGCCAGCAGCCGGGGACAGGGAGGGCCCTACGAGCAGTACTTC.